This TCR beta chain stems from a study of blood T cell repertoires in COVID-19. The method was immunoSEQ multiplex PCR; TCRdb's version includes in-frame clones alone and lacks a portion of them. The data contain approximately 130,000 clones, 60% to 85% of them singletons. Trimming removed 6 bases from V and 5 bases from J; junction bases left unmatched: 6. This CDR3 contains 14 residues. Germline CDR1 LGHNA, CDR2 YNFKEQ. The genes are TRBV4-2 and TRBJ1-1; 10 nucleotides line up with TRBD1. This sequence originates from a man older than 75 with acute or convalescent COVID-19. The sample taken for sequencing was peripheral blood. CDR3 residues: CASRPPGQGTEAFF. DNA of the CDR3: TGTGCCAGCAGGCCACCGGGACAGGGGACTGAAGCTTTCTTT.